The clone carrying this T cell receptor beta chain has only a few counts. Antigen specificity is unknown. The data were taken from a study of T cell responses to AZD1222 COVID-19 vaccine. General study results and limits: Nearly half of unique spike-specific TCRs reportedly avoided B.1.351 and B.1.1.7 mutated regions. An increase in Spike-specific TCR breadth and depth was observed after two AZD1222 doses.

Germline lookup yields CDR1 MNHEY and CDR2 SVGAGI. Trimming at V came to 6 bases and at J to 10 bases, leaving 5 bases not matched to a gene. There are 13 residues in the CDR3. Method: immunoSEQ multiplex PCR; TCRdb's copy keeps in-frame clones and lacks some. The table records 150,000 to 180,000 clones, about nine tenths of them present only once. The sequence came from an adult in good health. The rearrangement links TRBV6-5 to TRBJ1-6; 8 bases map to TRBD1. The material sequenced was peripheral blood, taken on day 0 of AZD1222 vaccination. CDR3 region: CASRTGDRSPLHF. The DNA of the CDR3 is TGTGCCAGCAGGACAGGGGATCGATCACCCCTCCACTTT.